This paragraph reports one T cell receptor (beta chain). Antigen: not known. Treatment indicated: roughly ten-day PBMC culture with coronavirus spike peptide pools or control peptides (ViraFEST assay). With the Oncomine TCR Beta short-read assay, DNA from cultured CD4+ T cells was sequenced. TCRdb analysed the PCR reads with MiXCR anew, one entry per CDR3 protein. The table records about 18,000 distinct CDR3 sequences, roughly 50% of them present only once. The CDR3 loop spans 14 amino acids. CDR1 and CDR2 (germline): SGHTA, FQGNSA. Trimming pared 5 bases from V and 5 bases from J, leaving 15 bases between. The source of the sample is a study of vaccination and CD4 T cells after COVID-19. Study results and limitations: Analysis covered relatively few convalescent patients and lacked any early post-infection timepoints.

The chain joins TRBV7-2 to TRBJ1-2; D remains unclear. This TCR derives from a human donor who had recovered from COVID-19. Sequencing was performed on CD4+ T cells from blood, cultured in vitro, taken before SARS-CoV-2 vaccination. CDR3 amino acids: CASSEQVSSYGYTF. CDR3 nucleotides: TGTGCCAGCAGCGAGCAGGTTTCGTCTTATGGCTACACCTTC.